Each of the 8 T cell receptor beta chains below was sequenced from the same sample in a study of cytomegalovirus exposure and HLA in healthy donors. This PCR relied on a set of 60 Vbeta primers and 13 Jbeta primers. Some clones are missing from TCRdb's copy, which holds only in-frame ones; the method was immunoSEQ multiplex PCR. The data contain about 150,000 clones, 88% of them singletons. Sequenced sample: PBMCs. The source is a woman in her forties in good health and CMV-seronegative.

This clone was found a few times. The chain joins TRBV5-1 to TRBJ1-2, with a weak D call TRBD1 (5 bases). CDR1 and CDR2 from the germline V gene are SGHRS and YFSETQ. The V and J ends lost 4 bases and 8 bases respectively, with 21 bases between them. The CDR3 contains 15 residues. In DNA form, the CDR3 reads TGCGCCAGCAGCCTCCTAGTAGACAGCCGGAGAGGCTACACCTTC. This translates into CASSLLVDSRRGYTF.

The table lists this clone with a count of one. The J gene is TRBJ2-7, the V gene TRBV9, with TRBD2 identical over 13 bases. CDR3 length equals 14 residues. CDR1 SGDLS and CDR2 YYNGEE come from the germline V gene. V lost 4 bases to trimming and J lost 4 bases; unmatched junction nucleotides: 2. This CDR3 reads CASSKGLAGYEQYF. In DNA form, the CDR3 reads TGTGCCAGCAGCAAGGGACTAGCGGGATACGAGCAGTACTTC.

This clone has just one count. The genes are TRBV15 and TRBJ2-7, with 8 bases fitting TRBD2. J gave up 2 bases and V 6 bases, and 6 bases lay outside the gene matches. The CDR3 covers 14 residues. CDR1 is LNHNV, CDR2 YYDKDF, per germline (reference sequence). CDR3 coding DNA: TGTGCCACCAGAAGGGACGGGGGGGCCTACGAGCAGTACTTC. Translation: CATRRDGGAYEQYF.

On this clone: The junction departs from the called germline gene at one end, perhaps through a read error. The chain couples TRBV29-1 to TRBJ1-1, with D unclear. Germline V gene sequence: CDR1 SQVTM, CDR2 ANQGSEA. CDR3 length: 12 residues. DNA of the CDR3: TGCGGCGTTGTCCCCGGTCGCACTGAAGCTTTCTTT. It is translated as CGVVPGRTEAFF. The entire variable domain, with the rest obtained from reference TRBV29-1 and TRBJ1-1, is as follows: SAVISQKPSRDICQRGTSLTIQCQVDSQVTMMFWYRQQPGQSLTLIATANQGSEATYESGFVIDKFPISRPNLTFSTLTVSNMSPEDSSIYLCGVVPGRTEAFFGQGTRLTVV.

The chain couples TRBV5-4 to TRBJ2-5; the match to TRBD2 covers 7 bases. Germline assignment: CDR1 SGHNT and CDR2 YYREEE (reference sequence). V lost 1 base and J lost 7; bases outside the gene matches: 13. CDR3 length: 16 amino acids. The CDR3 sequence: CASSLWAGVGSATQYF. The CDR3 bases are TGTGCCAGCAGCTTGTGGGCGGGAGTGGGTTCAGCGACCCAGTACTTC.

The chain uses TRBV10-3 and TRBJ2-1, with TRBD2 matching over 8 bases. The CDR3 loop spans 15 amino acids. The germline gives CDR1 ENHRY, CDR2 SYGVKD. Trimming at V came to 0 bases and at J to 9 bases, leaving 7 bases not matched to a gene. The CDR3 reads CAISESPGGLGEQFF. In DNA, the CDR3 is TGTGCCATCAGTGAGTCTCCGGGAGGGCTGGGTGAGCAGTTCTTC.

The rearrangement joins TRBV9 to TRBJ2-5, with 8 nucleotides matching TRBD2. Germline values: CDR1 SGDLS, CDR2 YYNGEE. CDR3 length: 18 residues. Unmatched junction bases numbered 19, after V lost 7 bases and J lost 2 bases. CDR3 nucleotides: TGTGCCAGCCCCAAAGCCACAGCGGGAGAGGTGTGGCAAGAGACCCAGTACTTC. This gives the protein CASPKATAGEVWQETQYF.

CDR3 residues: CASSYPGHPSNEKLFF. The CDR3 DNA is TGTGCCAGCAGTTACCCCGGACACCCATCTAATGAAAAACTGTTTTTT. This sequence joins TRBV6-6 and TRBJ1-4, with a weak D call TRBD1 (5 bases). Per germline, CDR1 MNHNY and CDR2 SVGAGI (reference sequence). Trimming shortened V by 2 bases and J by 3 bases, and 13 bases separated the two germline ends. This CDR3 is built from 16 residues.